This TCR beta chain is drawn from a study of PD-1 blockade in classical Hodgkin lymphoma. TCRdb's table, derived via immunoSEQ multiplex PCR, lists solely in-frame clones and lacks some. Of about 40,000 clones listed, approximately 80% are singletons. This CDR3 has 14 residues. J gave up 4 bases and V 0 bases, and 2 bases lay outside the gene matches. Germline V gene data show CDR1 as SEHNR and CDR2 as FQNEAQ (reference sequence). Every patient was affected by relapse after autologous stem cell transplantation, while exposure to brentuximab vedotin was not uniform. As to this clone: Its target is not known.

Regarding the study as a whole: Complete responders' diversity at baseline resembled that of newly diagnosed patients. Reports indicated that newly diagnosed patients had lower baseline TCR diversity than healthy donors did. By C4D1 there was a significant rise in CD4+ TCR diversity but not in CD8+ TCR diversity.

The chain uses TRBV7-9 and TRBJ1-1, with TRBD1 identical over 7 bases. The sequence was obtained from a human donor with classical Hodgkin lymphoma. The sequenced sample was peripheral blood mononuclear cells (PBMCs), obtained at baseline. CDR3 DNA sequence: TGTGCCAGCAGCTTAGCCGGGACAGCCACTGAAGCTTTCTTT. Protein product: CASSLAGTATEAFF.